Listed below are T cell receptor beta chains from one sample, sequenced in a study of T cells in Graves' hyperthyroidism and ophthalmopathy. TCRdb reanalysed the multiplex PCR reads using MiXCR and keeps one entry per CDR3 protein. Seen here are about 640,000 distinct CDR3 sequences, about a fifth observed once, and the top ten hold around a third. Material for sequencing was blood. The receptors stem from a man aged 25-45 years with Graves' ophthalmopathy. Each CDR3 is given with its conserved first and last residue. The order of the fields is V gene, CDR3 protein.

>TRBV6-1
CASRPLSGHLPIANYGYTF
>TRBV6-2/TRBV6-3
CASSYSVYSTNEKLFF
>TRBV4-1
CASSLLTRQGEQFF
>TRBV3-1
CASSQGNYRGYEQYF
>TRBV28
CASSPGGAQPQHF
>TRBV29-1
CSVEVDYSYNEQFF
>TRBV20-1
CSAGDTAGGEKLFF
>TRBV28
CASSFPAGVGETQYF
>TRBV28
CASSEPGTGGQEQYF
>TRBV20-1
CSALGDTSNSPLHF
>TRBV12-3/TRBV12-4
CASSSQGQIYHTIYF
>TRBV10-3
CAISENVGGTVEAFF
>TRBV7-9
CASSWRIHNEQFF
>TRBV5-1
CASSLPTGQRVNTEAFF
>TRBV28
CASSTNSNQPQHF
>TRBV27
CASSFLSTSGSDTQYF
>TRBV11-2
CASSLVGLQAFF
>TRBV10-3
CAISGTGTGASYEQYF
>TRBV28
CASSAITAGTGRGQYF
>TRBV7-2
CASSTYSPGLAGEKDEQYF
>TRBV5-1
CASAGANVLTF
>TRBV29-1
CSVNGGEGYEQYF
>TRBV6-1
CASSLEGHDGYTF
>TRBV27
CASSLGAGRNSPLHF
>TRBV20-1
CSAREGVYTEAFF
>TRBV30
CAWSARDSYYQPQHF
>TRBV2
CASTAGNTGELFF
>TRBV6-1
CASSSPAAGELFF
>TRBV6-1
CASSRAFSGNTIYF
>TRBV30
CAWSRRQGGTGELFF
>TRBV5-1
CASSPRLAGGSSYNEQFF
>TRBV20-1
CSADRDPNNEQFF
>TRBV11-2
CASSLIPVGTGTYEQYF
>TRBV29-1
CSVGHDSYEQYF
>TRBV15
CATRRDRGGEQYF
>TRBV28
CASSLSWEGQETQYF
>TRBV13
CASSSGLADLGQYF
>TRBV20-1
CSANPIGSSYEQYF
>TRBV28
CASRPGQLGGYTF
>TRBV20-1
CSAITTGVLNYEQYF
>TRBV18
CASSRGSNEKLFF
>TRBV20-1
CSARGVDNQPQHF